Included here is one T cell receptor (beta chain) sequence, with context. V lost 5 bases and J lost 4; bases outside the gene matches: 7. The germline gives CDR1 WNHNN, CDR2 SYGVQD (reference sequence). The CDR3 consists of 15 residues. These data are taken from a study of blood T cell repertoires in COVID-19. Across the study: Two negative PCRs, clearance, or symptom resolution had been documented for recovered Cohort 3 donors. The cDNA or gDNA used as material had been derived from T cells, B-cell-depleted T cells, or PBMCs.

Original analysis: Reference gene primers were amplified, and this amplification served to estimate nucleated cell counts. Clones were sequenced by immunoSEQ multiplex PCR, and TCRdb holds only the in-frame ones, with some missing. V, J and clone size are taken as reported in that table, and D and trimming were inferred from the DNA itself. The sample carries more than 200,000 clones, 87% recorded once. The chain joins TRBV10-1 to TRBJ2-7; 11 bases fit TRBD2. This clonotype was obtained from a man aged 25-40 years in a cohort exposed to, infected with or recovered from COVID-19 (not recorded which). Sequencing was done on a sample of PBMCs or T cells enriched from blood (not recorded which). The CDR3 loop is CASSSRASGRYEQYF. Written as DNA, the CDR3 is TGCGCCAGCAGTTCCAGGGCTAGCGGGAGGTACGAGCAGTACTTC.